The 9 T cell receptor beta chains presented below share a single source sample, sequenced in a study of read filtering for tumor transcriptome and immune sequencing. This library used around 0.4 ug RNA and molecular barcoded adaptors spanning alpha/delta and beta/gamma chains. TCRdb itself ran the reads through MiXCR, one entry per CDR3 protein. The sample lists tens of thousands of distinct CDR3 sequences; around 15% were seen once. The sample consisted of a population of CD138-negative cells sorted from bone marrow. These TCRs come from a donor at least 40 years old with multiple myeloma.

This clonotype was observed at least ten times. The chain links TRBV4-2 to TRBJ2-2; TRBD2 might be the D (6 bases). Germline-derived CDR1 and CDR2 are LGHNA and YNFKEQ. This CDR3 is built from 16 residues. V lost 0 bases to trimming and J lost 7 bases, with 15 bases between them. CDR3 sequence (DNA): TGTGCCAGCAGCCAAGATCTGGCGGGAAGCAGCGGGGAGCTGTTTTTT. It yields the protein CASSQDLAGSSGELFF.

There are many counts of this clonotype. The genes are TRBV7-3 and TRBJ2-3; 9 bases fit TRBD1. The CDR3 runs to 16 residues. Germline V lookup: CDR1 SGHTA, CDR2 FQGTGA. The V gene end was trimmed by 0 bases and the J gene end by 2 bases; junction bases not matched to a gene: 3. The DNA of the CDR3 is TGTGCCAGCAGCTTAACGGGGACAGGGACCACAGATACGCAGTATTTT. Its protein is CASSLTGTGTTDTQYF. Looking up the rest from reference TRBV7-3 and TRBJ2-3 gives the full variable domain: GAGVSQTPSNKVTEKGKYVELRCDPISGHTALYWYRQSLGQGPEFLIYFQGTGAADDSGLPNDRFFAVRPEGSVSTLKIQRTERGDSAVYLCASSLTGTGTTDTQYFGPGTRLTVL.

The CDR3, as DNA: TGTGCCAGCAGCGCGGACCTGGAGCAGTACTTC. Amino acids: CASSADLEQYF. This chain uses TRBV7-6 with TRBJ2-7, with D unresolved. The CDR3 totals 11 residues. Deletions cut 5 bases from V and 7 bases from J, with 9 bases between. Germline values: CDR1 SGHVS, CDR2 FNYEAQ.

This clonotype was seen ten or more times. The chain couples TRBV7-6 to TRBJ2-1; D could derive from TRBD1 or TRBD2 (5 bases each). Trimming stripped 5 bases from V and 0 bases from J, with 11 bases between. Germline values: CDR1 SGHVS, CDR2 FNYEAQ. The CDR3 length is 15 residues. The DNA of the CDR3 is TGTGCCAGCAGCACAGGAGGCCTCTCCTACAATGAGCAGTTCTTC. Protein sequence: CASSTGGLSYNEQFF.

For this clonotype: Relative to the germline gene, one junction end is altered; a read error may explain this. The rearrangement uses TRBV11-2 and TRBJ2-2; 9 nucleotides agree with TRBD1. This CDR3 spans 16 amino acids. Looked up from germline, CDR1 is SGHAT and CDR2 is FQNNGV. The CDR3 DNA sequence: TGTGCCAGCAGCTTACGGGACAGGGTTAAGGGCGGGGAGCTGCTTTTT. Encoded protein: CASSLRDRVKGGELLF.

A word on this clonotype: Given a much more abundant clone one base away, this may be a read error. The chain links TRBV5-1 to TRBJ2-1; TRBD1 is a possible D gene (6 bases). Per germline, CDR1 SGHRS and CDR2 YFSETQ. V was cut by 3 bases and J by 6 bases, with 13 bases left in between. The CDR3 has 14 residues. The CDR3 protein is CASSSGTTCNEQFF. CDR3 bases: TGCGCCAGCAGCTCAGGGACAACTTGCAATGAGCAGTTCTTC.

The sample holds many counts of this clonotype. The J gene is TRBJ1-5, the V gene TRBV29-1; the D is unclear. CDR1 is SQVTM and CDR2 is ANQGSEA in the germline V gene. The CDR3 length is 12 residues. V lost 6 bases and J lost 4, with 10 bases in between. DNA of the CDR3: TGCAGCGTCGGGGAGGCAAATCAGCCCCAGCATTTT. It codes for CSVGEANQPQHF.

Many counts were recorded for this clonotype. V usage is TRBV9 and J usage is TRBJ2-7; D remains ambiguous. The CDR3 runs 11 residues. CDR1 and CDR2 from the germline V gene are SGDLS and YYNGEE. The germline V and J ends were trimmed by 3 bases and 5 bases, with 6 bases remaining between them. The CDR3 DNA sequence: TGTGCCAGCAGCGATATTGACGAGCAGTACTTC. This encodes CASSDIDEQYF.

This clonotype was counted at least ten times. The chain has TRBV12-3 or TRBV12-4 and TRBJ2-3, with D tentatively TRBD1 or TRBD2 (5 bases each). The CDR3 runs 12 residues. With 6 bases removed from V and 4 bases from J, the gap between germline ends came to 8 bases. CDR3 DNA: TGTGCCAGCAGCCCGGGACCAGATACGCAGTATTTT. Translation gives CASSPGPDTQYF.